This T cell receptor beta chain is drawn from a study of T cell changes during pregnancy in multiple sclerosis. Clones were read by immunoSEQ multiplex PCR, and TCRdb kept only the in-frame ones, dropping some. The sample lists tens of thousands of clones, about 91% seen once, with approximately 1% in the top ten. The CDR3 is made up of 11 amino acids. The germline V gene has CDR1 SGHRS and CDR2 YFSETQ. V was shortened by 4 bases and J by 2 bases, with 3 bases between the two germline ends. A note on this clone: The sample holds other DNA sequences that translate to the same CDR3.

The sample consisted of peripheral blood, taken after pregnancy. The origin of this receptor is a female donor in good health, enrolled as a control in a pregnancy study. V gene TRBV5-1 combines with J gene TRBJ2-5; no clear D. The CDR3 here is CASSLQETQYF. The CDR3 DNA reads as TGCGCCAGCAGCCTTCAAGAGACCCAGTACTTC.